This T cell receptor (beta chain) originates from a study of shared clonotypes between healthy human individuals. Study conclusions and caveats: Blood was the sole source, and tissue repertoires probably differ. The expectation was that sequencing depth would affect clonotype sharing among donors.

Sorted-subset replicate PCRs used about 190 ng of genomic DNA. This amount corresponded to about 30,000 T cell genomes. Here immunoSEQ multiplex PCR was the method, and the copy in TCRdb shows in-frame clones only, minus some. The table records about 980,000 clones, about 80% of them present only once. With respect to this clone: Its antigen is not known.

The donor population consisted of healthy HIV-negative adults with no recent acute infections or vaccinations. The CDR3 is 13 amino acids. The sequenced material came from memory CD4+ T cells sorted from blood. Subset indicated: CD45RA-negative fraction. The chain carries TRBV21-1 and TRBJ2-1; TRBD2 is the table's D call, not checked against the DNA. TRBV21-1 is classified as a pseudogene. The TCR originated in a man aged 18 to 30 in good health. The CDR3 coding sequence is TGTGCCAGCAAACGCGAAGTTTACAATGAGCAGTTCTTC. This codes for CASKREVYNEQFF.